This T cell receptor (beta chain) was sequenced during a study of blood T cell repertoires in COVID-19. Study-wide context: Spain, Italy and the United States supplied samples that represented acute and convalescent COVID-19. PBMCs, B-cell-depleted T cells, or T cells were the source of the cDNA or gDNA that made up the material.

As originally analysed: The assay estimated nucleated cells by amplifying reference gene primers. Sequencing used immunoSEQ multiplex PCR; TCRdb keeps in-frame clones, though not all of them. The V and J calls and clone size were taken over from that table, and D and trimming were inferred from the DNA. Of roughly 260,000 clones in the sample, around nine tenths were seen once. The CDR3 runs to 16 residues. Germline loops: CDR1 LNHDA, CDR2 SQIVND (reference sequence). V was pared by 5 bases and J by 2 bases, with 18 bases between. The sample was peripheral blood. The source is a man aged 40-55 years who had recovered from COVID-19. The J gene is TRBJ1-2, the V gene TRBV19; a weak D match, TRBD1 (6 bases). As DNA, the CDR3 is TGTGCCAGTAGTCCTTTCCGACAGGTGCAGAACTATGGCTACACCTTC. Its protein is CASSPFRQVQNYGYTF.